These T cell receptor beta chains were read from a single sample in a study of control samples from healthy donors and cancer patients. Sequenced by immunoSEQ multiplex PCR; TCRdb stores in-frame clones only, minus some. The sample holds around 130,000 clones, approximately 94% seen once. Sequenced material: PBMCs. Every receptor here comes from a man in his fifties with head and neck cancer. Both conserved end residues are part of each CDR3. D genes are given only for firm matches.

CDR3aa,CDR3nt,j_gene,d_gene,v_gene
CASFDEAGPYEQYF,TGTGCCAGCTTTGACGAGGCCGGCCCCTACGAGCAGTACTTC,TRBJ2-7,-,TRBV28
CASSVVSGQGRNEQFF,TGTGCCAGCAGCGTTGTCTCGGGACAGGGTAGAAATGAGCAGTTCTTC,TRBJ2-1,TRBD1,TRBV9
CASSRRGISGNTIYF,TGTGCCAGCAGTCGCAGGGGGATCTCTGGAAACACCATATATTTT,TRBJ1-3,TRBD1,TRBV6-5
CASGLRLGLGDQPQHF,TGTGCTAGTGGTTTACGACTAGGGCTCGGGGATCAGCCCCAGCATTTT,TRBJ1-5,-,TRBV12-5
CASTLDRHSNTEAFF,TGTGCCAGCACCCTGGACAGGCATTCTAACACTGAAGCTTTCTTT,TRBJ1-1,TRBD1,TRBV2
CASHNFYGYTF,TGTGCCAGCCACAACTTCTATGGCTACACCTTC,TRBJ1-2,-,TRBV6-5
CASSLGASGITGELFF,TGTGCCAGCAGCTTGGGGGCTAGCGGGATCACCGGGGAGCTGTTTTTT,TRBJ2-2,TRBD2,TRBV5-4
CAISPQGNTEAFF,TGTGCCATCAGCCCTCAGGGAAACACTGAAGCTTTCTTT,TRBJ1-1,-,TRBV10-3
CASSFLASADTQYF,TGCGCCAGCAGCTTTTTGGCTAGTGCAGATACGCAGTATTTT,TRBJ2-3,-,TRBV5-1
CAWSAGGAKNIQYF,TGTGCCTGGAGTGCCGGGGGAGCCAAAAACATTCAGTACTTC,TRBJ2-4,-,TRBV30
CASSLDLAAFYEQYF,TGTGCCAGCAGCTTAGATTTGGCAGCTTTCTACGAGCAGTACTTC,TRBJ2-7,-,TRBV7-2